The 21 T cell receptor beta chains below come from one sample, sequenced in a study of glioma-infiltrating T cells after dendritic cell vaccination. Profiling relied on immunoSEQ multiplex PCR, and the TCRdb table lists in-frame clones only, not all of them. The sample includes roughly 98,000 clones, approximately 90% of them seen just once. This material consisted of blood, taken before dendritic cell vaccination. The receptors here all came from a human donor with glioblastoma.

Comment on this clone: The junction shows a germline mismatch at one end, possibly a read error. CDR3 coding DNA: TGTGCCAGCAGCTCGAGGACTCAGTTGGTCTTC. This gives the protein CASSSRTQLVF. This chain links TRBV11-2 with TRBJ2-1, with D tentatively TRBD2 (5 bases). The V gene's germline CDR1 is SGHAT and CDR2 FQNNGV. The CDR3 totals 11 residues.

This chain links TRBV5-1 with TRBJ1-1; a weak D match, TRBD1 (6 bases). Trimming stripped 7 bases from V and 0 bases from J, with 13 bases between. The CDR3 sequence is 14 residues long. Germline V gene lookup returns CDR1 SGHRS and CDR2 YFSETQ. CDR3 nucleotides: TGCGCCAGCGGTACAGGGACCATGAACACTGAAGCTTTCTTT. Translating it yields CASGTGTMNTEAFF.

The CDR3 DNA sequence: TGTGCCAGCAGTAAAAGACAGGCCCAACTGTTTTTT. It is translated as CASSKRQAQLFF. This sequence joins TRBV25-1 and TRBJ1-4; D is perhaps TRBD1 (6 bases). The V gene's germline CDR1 is MGHDK and CDR2 SYGVNS. This CDR3 region has 12 residues. The V gene lost 5 bases and the J gene lost 12 bases, with 13 bases spanning the gap.

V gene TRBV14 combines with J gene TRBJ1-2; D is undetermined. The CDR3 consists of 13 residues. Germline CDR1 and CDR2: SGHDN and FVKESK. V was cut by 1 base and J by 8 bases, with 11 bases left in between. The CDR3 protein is CASSQAGSGGYTF. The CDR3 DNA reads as TGTGCCAGCAGCCAAGCAGGATCGGGGGGCTACACCTTC.

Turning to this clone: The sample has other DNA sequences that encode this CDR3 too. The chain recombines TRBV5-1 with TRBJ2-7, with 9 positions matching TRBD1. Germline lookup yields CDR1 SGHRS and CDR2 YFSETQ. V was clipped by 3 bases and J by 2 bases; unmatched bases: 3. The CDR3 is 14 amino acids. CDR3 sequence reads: CASSSGQGAYEQYF. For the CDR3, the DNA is TGCGCCAGCAGCTCGGGACAGGGAGCCTACGAGCAGTACTTC.

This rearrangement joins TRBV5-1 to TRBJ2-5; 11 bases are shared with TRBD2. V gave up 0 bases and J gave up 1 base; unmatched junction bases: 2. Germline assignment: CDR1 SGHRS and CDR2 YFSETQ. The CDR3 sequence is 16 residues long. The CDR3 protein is CASSLVSGGAQETQYF. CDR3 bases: TGCGCCAGCAGCTTGGTTAGCGGGGGGGCCCAAGAGACCCAGTACTTC.

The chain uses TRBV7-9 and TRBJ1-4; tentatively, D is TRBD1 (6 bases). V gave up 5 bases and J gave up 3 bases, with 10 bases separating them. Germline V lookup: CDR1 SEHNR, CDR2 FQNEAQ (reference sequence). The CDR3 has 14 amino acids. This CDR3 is CASSIRGANEKLFF. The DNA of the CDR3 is TGTGCCAGCAGCATCAGGGGAGCTAATGAAAAACTGTTTTTT.

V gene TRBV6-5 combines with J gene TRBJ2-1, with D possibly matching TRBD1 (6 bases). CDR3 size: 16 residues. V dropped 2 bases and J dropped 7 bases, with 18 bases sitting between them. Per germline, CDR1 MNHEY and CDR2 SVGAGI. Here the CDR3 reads CASSYKVTGSLNEQFF. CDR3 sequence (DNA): TGTGCCAGCAGTTACAAAGTAACAGGGTCTTTAAATGAGCAGTTCTTC.

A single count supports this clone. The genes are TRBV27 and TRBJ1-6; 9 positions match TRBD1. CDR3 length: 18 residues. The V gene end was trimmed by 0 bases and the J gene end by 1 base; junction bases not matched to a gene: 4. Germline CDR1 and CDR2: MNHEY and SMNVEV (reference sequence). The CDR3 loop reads CASSLSGTGTSYNSPLHF. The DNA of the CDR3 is TGTGCCAGCAGTTTATCGGGGACAGGGACGTCCTATAATTCACCCCTCCACTTT.

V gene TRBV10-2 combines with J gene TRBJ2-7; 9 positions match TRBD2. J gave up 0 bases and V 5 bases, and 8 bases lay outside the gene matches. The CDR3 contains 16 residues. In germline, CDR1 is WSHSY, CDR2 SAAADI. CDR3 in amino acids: CASSSATSGFSYEQYF. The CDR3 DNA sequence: TGCGCCAGCAGTTCTGCGACTAGCGGTTTCTCCTACGAGCAGTACTTC.

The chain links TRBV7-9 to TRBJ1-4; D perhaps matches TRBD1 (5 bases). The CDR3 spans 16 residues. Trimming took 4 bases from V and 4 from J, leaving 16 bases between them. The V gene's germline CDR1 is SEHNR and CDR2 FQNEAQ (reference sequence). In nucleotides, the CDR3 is TGTGCCAGCAGCTCGCGGGGGGAGAAGATTAATGAAAAACTGTTTTTT. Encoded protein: CASSSRGEKINEKLFF.

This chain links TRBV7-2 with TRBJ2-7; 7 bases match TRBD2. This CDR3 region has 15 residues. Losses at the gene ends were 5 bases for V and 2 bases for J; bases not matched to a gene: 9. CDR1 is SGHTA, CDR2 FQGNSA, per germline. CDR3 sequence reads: CASSHGLGWAYEQYF. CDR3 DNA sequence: TGTGCCAGCAGCCACGGACTAGGCTGGGCCTACGAGCAGTACTTC.

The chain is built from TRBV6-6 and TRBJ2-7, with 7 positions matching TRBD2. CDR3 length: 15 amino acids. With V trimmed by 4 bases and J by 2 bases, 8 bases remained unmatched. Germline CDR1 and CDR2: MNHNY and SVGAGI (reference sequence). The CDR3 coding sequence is TGTGCCAGCAGTTGGAGTCGGGGGGTCGCCTACGAGCAGTACTTC. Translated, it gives CASSWSRGVAYEQYF.

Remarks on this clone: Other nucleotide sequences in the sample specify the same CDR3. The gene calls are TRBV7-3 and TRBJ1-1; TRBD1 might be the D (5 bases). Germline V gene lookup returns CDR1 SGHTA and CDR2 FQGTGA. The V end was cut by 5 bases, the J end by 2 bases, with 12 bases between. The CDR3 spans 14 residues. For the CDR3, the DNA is TGTGCCAGCAGCCCGTCGGGGGGAAACACTGAAGCTTTCTTT. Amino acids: CASSPSGGNTEAFF.

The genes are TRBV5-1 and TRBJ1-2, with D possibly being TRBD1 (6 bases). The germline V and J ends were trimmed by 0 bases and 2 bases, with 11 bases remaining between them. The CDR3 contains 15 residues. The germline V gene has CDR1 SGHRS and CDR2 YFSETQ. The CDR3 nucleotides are TGCGCCAGCAGCTTGGGTGGCAGGGGAAACTATGGCTACACCTTC. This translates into CASSLGGRGNYGYTF. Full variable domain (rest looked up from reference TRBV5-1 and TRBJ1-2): KAGVTQTPRYLIKTRGQQVTLSCSPISGHRSVSWYQQTPGQGLQFLFEYFSETQRNKGNFPGRFSGRQFSNSRSEMNVSTLELGDSALYLCASSLGGRGNYGYTFGSGTRLTVV.

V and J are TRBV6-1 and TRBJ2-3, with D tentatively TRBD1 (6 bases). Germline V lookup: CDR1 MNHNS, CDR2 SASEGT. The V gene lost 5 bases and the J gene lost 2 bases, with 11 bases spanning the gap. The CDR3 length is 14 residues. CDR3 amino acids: CASSLGGNTDTQYF. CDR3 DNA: TGTGCCAGCAGTTTAGGGGGTAACACAGATACGCAGTATTTT.

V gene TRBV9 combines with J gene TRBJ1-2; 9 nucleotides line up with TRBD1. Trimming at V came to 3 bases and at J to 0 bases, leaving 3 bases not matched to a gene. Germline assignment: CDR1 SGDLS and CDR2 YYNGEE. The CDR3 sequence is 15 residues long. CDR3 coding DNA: TGTGCCAGCAGCGATACAGGGGGCGCTAACTATGGCTACACCTTC. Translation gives CASSDTGGANYGYTF.

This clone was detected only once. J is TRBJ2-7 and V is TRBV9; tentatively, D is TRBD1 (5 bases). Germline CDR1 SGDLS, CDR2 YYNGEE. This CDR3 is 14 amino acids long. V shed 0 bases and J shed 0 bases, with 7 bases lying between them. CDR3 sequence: CASSVGDSSYEQYF. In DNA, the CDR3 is TGTGCCAGCAGCGTAGGCGACAGCTCCTACGAGCAGTACTTC.

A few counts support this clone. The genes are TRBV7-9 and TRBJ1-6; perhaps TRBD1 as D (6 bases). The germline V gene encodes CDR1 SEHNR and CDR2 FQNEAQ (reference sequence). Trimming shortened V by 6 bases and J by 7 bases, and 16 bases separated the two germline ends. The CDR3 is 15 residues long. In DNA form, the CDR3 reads TGTGCCAGCAGGGCGACAGGTGATCAGAATTCACCCCTCCACTTT. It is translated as CASRATGDQNSPLHF.

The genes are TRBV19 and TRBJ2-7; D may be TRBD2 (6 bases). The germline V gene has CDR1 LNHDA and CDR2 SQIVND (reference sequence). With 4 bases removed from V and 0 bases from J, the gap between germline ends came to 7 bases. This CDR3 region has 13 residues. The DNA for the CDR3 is TGTGCCAGTAGTAGCGGGGCCTCCTACGAGCAGTACTTC. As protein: CASSSGASYEQYF.

The CDR3: CASGGGGEKLFF. The CDR3 region has the DNA TGTGCCAGCGGAGGGGGCGGTGAAAAACTGTTTTTT. The chain employs TRBV2 and TRBJ1-4; 7 positions agree with TRBD1. CDR1 and CDR2 (germline): SNHLY, FYNNEI. Trimming removed 8 bases from V and 7 bases from J; junction bases left unmatched: 4. The CDR3 has 12 amino acids.